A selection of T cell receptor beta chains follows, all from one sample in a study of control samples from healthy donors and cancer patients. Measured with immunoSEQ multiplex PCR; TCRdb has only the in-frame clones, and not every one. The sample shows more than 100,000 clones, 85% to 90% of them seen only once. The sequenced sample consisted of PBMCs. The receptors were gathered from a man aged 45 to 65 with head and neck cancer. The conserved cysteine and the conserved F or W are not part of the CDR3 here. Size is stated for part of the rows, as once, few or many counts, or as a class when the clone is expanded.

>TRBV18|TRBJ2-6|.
ASSPGANVLT
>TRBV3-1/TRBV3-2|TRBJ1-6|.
ASSQIGDTNSPLH
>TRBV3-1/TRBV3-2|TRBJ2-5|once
ASSRNDGGWTQY
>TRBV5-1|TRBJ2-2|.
ASSPFLATNTGELF
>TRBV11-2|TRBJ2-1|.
ASSLGTGVGEQF
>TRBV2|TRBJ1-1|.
ASTAEDTEAF
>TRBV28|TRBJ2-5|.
ASSFLTGSETQY
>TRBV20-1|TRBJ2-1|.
SASLGSVQF
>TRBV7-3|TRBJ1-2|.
ASSLRGFDGYT
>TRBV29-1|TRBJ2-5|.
SVTGGVRETQY
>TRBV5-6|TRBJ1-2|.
ASDARAGYT
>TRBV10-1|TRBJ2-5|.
ASSESGGIRETQY
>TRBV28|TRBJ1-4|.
ATKAAGAPNEKLF
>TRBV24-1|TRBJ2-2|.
ATSDPDRVWELF
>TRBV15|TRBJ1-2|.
ATSRVTDSGYT
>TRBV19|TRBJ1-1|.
ASSTRTGGSTEAF
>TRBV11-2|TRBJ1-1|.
ASSLGQSTEAF
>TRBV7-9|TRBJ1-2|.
ASSLGFDGYT
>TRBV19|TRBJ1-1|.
ASGTGVATEAF
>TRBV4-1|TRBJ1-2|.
ASSQESRPNYGYT
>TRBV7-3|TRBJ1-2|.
ASSSPDRGVYGYT
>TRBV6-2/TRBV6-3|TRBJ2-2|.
ASSYTRGGRPNTGELF
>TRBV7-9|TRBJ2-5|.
ASSSNRGDQETQY
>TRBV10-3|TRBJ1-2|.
AISATGIYGYT
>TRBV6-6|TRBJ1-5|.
ASSSTSQPQH
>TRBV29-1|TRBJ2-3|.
SVGESGTDTQY
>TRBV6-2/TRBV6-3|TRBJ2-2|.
ASSSELTGELF
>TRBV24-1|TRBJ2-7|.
ATSDSGQVYEQY
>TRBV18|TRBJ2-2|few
ASSPTRSGVLNTGELF
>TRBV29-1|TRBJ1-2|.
SVDRAYGYT
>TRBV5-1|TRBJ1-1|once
ASGIGQGPNTEAF
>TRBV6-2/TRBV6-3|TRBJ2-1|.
ASSGAVSSYNEQF
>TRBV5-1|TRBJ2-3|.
ASSLHRDTQY
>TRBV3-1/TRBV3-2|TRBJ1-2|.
ARGGGIRINYGYT
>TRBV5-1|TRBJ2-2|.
ASSLGISVTGELF
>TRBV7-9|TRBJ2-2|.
ASSPPGLPYGGELF
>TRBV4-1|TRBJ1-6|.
ASSQNLGAHQDIRGRTSPLH
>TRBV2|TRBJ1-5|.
ASSEDEGSPSNNQPQH
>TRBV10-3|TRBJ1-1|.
AIRGQYNTEAF
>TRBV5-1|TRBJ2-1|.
ASSIPLTGSSYNEQF
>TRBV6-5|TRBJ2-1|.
ASSYKGLADNEQF
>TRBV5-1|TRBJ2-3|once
ASSSGLASTDTQY
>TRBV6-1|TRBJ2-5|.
ASSEALPWETQY
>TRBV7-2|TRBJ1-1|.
ASSQGWDTEAF
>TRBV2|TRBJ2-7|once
ASRDHRAFSYEQY
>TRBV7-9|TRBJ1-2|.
ASSPTRDSYGYT
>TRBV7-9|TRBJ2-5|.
ASSPTYRAPETQY
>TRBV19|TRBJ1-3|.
ATISQGHSGNTIY
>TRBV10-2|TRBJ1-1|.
ASRYRGTEAF
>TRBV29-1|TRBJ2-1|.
SVDRGSSYNEQF
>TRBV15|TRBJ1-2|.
ATSQDIDYGYT
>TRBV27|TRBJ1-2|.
ASSSYRDGYT
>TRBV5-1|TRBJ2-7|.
ASSLARTGRDEQY
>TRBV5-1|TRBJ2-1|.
ASSRGEGSYNEQF
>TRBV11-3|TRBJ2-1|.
ASSARKGAPYNEQF